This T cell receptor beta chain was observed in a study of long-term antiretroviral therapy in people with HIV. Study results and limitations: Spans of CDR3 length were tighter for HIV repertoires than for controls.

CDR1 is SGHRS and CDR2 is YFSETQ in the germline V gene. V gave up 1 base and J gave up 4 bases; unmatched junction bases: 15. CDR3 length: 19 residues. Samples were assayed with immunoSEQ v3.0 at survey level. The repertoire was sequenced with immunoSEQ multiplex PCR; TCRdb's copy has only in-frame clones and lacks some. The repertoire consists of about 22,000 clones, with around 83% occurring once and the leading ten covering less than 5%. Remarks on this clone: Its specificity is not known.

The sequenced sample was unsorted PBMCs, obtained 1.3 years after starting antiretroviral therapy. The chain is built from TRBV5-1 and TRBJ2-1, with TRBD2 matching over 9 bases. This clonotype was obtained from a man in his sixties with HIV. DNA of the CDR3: TGCGCCAGCAGCTTGCCCGGGGTAGCGGGAGTCTCGGCTTACAATGAGCAGTTCTTC. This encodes CASSLPGVAGVSAYNEQFF.